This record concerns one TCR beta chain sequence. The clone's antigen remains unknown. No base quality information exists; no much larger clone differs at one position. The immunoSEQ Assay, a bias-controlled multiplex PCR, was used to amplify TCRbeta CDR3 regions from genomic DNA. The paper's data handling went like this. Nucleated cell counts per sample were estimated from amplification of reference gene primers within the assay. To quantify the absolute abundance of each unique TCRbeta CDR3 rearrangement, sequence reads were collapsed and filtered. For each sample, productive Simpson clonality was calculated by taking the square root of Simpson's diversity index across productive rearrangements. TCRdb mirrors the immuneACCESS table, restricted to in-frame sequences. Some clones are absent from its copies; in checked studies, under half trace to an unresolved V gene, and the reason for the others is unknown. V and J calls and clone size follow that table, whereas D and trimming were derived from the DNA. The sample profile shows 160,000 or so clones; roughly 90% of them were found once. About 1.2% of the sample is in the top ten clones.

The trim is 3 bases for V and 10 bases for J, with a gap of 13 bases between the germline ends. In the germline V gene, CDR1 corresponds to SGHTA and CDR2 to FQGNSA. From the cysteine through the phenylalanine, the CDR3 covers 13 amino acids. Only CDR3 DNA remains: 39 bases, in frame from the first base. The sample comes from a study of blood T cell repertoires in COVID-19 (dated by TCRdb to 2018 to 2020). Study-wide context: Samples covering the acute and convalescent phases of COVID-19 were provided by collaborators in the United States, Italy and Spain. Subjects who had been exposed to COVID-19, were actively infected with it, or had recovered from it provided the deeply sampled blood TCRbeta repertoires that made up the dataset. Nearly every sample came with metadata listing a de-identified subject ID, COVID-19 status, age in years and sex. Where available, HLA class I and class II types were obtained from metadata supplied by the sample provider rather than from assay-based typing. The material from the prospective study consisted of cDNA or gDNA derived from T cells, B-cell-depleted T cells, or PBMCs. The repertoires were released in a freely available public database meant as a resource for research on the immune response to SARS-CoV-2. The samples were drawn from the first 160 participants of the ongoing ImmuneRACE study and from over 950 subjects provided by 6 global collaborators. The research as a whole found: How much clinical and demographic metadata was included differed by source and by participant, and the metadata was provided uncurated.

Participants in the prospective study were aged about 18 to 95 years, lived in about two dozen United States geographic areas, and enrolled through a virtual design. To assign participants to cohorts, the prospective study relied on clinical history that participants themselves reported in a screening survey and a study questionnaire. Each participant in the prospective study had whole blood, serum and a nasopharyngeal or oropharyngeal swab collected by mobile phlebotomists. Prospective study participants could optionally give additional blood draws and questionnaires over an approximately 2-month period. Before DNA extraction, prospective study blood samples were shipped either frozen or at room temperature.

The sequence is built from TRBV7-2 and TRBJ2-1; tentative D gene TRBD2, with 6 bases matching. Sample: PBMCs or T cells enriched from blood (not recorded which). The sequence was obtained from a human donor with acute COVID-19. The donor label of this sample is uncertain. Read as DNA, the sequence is TGTGCCAGCAGCTTTAGGCAGGGAGGCGAGCAGTTCTTC. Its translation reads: CASSFRQGGEQFF.